These 7 T cell receptor beta chains were all obtained from the same sample, sequenced in a study of blood T cell repertoires in COVID-19. Sequencing used immunoSEQ multiplex PCR; TCRdb keeps in-frame clones, though not all of them. Here the sample spans over 110,000 clones, 65% to 80% being singletons. Material: peripheral blood. These receptors all come from a man older than 75 with acute or convalescent COVID-19.

This clone turned up a few times. This chain links TRBV2 with TRBJ2-4; 9 bases agree with TRBD2. The V gene's germline CDR1 is SNHLY and CDR2 FYNNEI. This CDR3 has 14 residues. Trimming cost V 2 bases and J 10 bases; bases outside gene matches: 6. CDR3: CASSEPLAGPIQYF. DNA for the CDR3: TGTGCCAGCAGTGAACCCCTAGCGGGACCTATTCAGTACTTC.

This clone has just a few counts. The chain uses TRBV9 and TRBJ1-3; D is ambiguous. The CDR3 length is 13 residues. Germline CDR1 and CDR2: SGDLS and YYNGEE. V lost 2 bases to trimming and J lost 8 bases, with 11 bases between them. CDR3 sequence: CASSVQVGDTIYF. DNA for the CDR3: TGTGCCAGCAGCGTTCAAGTGGGAGACACCATATATTTT.

The CDR3 DNA reads as TGTGCCAGCAGCCTCAGGGGACAGGGGACAGATACGCAGTATTTT. Its protein is CASSLRGQGTDTQYF. This rearrangement joins TRBV9 to TRBJ2-3; 10 nucleotides match TRBD1. Germline V CDR1 and CDR2: SGDLS, YYNGEE. Unmatched junction bases numbered 5, after V lost 4 bases and J lost 3 bases. The CDR3 has 15 amino acids.

The CDR3 bases are TGTGCCAGCAGTTCAGTGCTTGAGCAGTTCTTC. It specifies CASSSVLEQFF. This chain uses TRBV28 with TRBJ2-1; D not certain. This CDR3 spans 11 amino acids. Germline V gene sequence: CDR1 MDHEN, CDR2 SYDVKM. Trimming left V 4 bases short and J 9 bases short, with 7 bases between.

This sequence joins TRBV5-1 and TRBJ2-2, with 9 bases identical to TRBD1. This CDR3 comprises 15 residues. V shed 2 bases, J shed 5 bases, and the junction held 4 bases outside the gene matches. Looked up from germline, CDR1 is SGHRS and CDR2 is YFSETQ. This CDR3 is CASSLTGQGTGELFF. The CDR3 DNA follows: TGCGCCAGCAGCTTAACGGGACAGGGTACCGGGGAGCTGTTTTTT.

The CDR3 bases are TGTGCCAGCAGTCGGCGGGGGGATTACAATGAGCAGTTCTTC. As protein: CASSRRGDYNEQFF. The chain has TRBV27 and TRBJ2-1, with 8 positions matching TRBD2. The CDR3 sequence is 14 residues long. Trimming took 5 bases from V and 4 from J; bases not matched to a gene: 4. Germline CDR1 MNHEY, CDR2 SMNVEV (reference sequence).

Notes on this clone: One end of the junction is discordant with germline, which a read error may explain. This CDR3 is CASSLGGEQHF. The CDR3 DNA follows: TGTGCCAGCAGTCTAGGAGGCGAACAACACTTC. The chain carries TRBV6-2 or TRBV6-3 and TRBJ2-4, with a weak D call TRBD2 (5 bases). There are 11 residues in the CDR3. Germline V gives CDR1 MNHEY, CDR2 SVGEGT.